This T cell receptor (beta chain) is from a study of cytomegalovirus exposure and HLA in healthy donors. Across the whole study: An analysis done earlier identified around 100 million unique TCR beta sequences from about 180 million T cells.

The PCR employed 60 Vbeta primers together with 13 Jbeta primers. Per the study methods: Approximately 79 million unique TCR beta chains, approximately 11 million of them shared, were counted by a later analysis. Profiled with immunoSEQ multiplex PCR; TCRdb holds only in-frame clones, not every one. V and J calls and clone size are given by that table; D and trimming were obtained from the DNA. The sample has 150,000 to 200,000 clones; roughly 80% are singletons. Germline loops: CDR1 LGHNA, CDR2 YNFKEQ. Losses at the gene ends were 0 bases for V and 5 bases for J; bases not matched to a gene: 7. The CDR3 consists of 17 residues. Remarks on this clone: Its target is not known.

Overall study results and limits: Exclusion applied to some V segments, including TRBV6-2 and TRBV6-3, as they were indistinguishable.

The chain is built from TRBV4-2 and TRBJ2-1; 10 nucleotides match TRBD2. The source of this sequence is a man in his thirties or forties in good health and CMV-seronegative. Sample: PBMCs. The CDR3 coding sequence is TGTGCCAGCAGCCAAGATTCCCTAGGACTAGCGGACAATGAGCAGTTCTTC. It translates to CASSQDSLGLADNEQFF.